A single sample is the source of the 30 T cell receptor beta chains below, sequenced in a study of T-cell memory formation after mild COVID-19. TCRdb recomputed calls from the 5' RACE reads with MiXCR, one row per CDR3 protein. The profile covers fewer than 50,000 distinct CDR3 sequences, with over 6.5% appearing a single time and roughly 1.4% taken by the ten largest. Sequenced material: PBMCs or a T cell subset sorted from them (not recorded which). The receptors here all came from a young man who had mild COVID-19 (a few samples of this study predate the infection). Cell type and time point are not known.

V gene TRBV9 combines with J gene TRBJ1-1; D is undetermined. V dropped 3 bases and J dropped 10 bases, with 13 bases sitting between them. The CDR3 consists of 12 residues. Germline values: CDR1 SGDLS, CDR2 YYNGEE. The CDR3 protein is CASSATTETAFF. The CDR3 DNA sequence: TGTGCCAGCAGCGCTACGACGGAGACAGCTTTCTTT.

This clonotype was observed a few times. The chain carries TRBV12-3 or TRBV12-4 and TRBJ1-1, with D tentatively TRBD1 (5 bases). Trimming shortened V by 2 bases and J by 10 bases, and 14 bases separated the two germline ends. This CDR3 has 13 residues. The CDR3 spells CASSLTTVWGAFF. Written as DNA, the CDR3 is TGTGCCAGCAGTTTAACGACAGTGTGGGGAGCTTTCTTT.

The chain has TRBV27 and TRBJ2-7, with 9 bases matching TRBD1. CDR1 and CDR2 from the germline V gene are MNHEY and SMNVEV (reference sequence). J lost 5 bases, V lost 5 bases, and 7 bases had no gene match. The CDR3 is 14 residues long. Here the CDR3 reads CASSADRGYHEQYF. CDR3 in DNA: TGTGCCAGCAGTGCTGACAGGGGGTACCACGAGCAGTACTTC.

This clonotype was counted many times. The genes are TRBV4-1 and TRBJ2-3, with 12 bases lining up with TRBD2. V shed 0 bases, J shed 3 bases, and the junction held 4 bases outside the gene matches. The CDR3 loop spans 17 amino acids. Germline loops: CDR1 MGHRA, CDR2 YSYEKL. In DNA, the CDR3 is TGCGCCAGCAGCCAAGACCACACTAGCGGGGGGACAGATACGCAGTATTTT. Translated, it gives CASSQDHTSGGTDTQYF.

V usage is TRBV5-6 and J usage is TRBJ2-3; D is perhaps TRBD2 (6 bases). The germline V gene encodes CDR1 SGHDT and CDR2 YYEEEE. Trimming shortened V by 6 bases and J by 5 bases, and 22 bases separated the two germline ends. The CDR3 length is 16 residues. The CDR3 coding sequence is TGTGCCAGCACCTTTGCCACCGGGACTGGAGGAGATACGCAGTATTTT. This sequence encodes CASTFATGTGGDTQYF.

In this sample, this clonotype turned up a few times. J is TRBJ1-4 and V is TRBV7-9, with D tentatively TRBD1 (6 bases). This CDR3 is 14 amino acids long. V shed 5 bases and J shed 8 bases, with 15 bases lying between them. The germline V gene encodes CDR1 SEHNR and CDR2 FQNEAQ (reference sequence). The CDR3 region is CASSLTGRREKLFF. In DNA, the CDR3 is TGTGCCAGCAGCCTTACAGGGCGGAGAGAAAAACTGTTTTTT.

CDR3 DNA: TGTGCCAGCAGACGCCGGGACAGTGCCTCGTACTTC. Its protein product is CASRRRDSASYF. The chain is built from TRBV6-5 and TRBJ2-7; 7 bases match TRBD1. This CDR3 comprises 12 residues. V trimming: 6 bases; J trimming: 12 bases; junction bases outside the gene matches: 11. The germline gives CDR1 MNHEY, CDR2 SVGAGI.

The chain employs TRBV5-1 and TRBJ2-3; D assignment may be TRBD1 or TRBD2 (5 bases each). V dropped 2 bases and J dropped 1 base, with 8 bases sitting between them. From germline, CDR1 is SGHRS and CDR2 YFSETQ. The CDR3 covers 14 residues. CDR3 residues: CASSFEGRTDTQYF. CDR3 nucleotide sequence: TGCGCCAGCAGCTTCGAGGGGCGCACAGATACGCAGTATTTT.

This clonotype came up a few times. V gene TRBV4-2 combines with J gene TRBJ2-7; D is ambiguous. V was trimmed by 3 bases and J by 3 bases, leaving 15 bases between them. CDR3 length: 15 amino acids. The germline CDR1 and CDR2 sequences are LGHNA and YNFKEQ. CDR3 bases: TGTGCCAGCAGCCAGGCGGAACAGCCGTTCTACGAGCAGTACTTC. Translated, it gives CASSQAEQPFYEQYF.

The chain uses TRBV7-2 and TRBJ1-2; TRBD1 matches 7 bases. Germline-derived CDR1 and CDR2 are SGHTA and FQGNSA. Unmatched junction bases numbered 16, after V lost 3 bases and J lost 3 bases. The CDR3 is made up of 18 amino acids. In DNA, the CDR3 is TGTGCCAGCAGCTTTAGTGGCCCGGGTATGGGGACAGACTATGGCTACACCTTC. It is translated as CASSFSGPGMGTDYGYTF. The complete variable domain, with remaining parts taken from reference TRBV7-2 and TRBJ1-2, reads GAGVSQSPSNKVTEKGKDVELRCDPISGHTALYWYRQSLGQGLEFLIYFQGNSAPDKSGLPSDRFSAERTGGSVSTLTIQRTQQEDSAVYLCASSFSGPGMGTDYGYTFGSGTRLTVV.

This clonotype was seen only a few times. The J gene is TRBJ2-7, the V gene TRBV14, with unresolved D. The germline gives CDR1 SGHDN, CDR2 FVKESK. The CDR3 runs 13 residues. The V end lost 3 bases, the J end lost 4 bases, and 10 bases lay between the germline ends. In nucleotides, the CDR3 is TGTGCCAGCAGCCAGTTGGGAAATTACGAGCAGTACTTC. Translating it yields CASSQLGNYEQYF.

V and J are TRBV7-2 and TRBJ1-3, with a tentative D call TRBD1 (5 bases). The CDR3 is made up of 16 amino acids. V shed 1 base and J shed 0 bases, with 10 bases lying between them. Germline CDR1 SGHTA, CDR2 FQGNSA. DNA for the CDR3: TGTGCCAGCAGCTTAGAACGGGGACGCTCTGGAAACACCATATATTTT. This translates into CASSLERGRSGNTIYF.

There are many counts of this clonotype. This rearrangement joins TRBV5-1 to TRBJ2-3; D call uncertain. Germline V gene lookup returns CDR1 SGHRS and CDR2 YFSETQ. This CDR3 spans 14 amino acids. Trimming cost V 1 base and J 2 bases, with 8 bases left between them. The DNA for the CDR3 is TGCGCCAGCAGCTTGAACCAGAACACAGATACGCAGTATTTT. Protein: CASSLNQNTDTQYF.

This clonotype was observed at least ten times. This chain's CDR3 is CASSLTRNEQFF. CDR3 bases: TGCGCCAGCAGCTTGACTAGGAATGAGCAGTTCTTC. V is TRBV5-1 and J is TRBJ2-1; weak D call: TRBD2 (5 bases). This CDR3 is built from 12 residues. Trimming took 1 base from V and 7 from J, leaving 6 bases between them. CDR1 is SGHRS and CDR2 is YFSETQ in the germline V gene.

CDR3 loop: CASSLRRAANTGELFF. The DNA of the CDR3 is TGTGCCAGCAGCTTACGTAGGGCGGCGAACACCGGGGAGCTGTTTTTT. The genes are TRBV7-3 and TRBJ2-2; no firm D call. V lost 2 bases and J 0 bases, leaving 10 bases between the germline ends. The germline CDR1 and CDR2 sequences are SGHTA and FQGTGA. This CDR3 has 16 residues.

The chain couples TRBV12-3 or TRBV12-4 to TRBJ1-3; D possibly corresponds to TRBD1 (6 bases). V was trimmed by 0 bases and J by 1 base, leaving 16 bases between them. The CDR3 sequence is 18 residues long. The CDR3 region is CASSLAPGGAVSGNTIYF. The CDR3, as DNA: TGTGCCAGCAGTTTAGCGCCTGGGGGCGCGGTTTCTGGAAACACCATATATTTT.

Here the CDR3 reads CASNAGPGNEKLFF. The CDR3 nucleotides read TGTGCCAGCAACGCGGGACCTGGAAATGAAAAACTGTTTTTT. The V call is TRBV6-6, the J call TRBJ1-4, with TRBD1 as a possible D gene (5 bases). There are 14 residues in the CDR3. Germline CDR1 is MNHNY and CDR2 is SVGAGI (reference sequence). V lost 7 bases to trimming and J lost 5 bases, with 14 bases between them.

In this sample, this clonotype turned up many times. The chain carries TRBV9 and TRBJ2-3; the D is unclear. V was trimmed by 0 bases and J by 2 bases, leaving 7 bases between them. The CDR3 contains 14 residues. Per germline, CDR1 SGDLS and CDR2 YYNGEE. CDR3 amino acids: CASSVGVTTDTQYF. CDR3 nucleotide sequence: TGTGCCAGCAGCGTAGGGGTCACCACAGATACGCAGTATTTT. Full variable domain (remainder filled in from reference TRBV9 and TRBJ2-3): DSGVTQTPKHLITATGQRVTLRCSPRSGDLSVYWYQQSLDQGLQFLIQYYNGEERAKGNILERFSAQQFPDLHSELNLSSLELGDSALYFCASSVGVTTDTQYFGPGTRLTVL.

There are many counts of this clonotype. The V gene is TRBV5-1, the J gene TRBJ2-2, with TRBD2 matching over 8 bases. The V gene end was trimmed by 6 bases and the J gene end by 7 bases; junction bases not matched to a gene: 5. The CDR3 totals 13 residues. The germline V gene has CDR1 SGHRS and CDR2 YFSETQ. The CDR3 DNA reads TGCGCCAGCACCGGGGGGGCCGGCGGGGAGCTGTTTTTT. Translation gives CASTGGAGGELFF.

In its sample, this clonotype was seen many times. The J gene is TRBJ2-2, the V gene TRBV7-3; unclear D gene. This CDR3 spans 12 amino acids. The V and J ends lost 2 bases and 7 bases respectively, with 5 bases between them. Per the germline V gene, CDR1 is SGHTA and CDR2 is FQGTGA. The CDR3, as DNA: TGTGCCAGCAGCTTACAGGACGGGGAGCTGTTTTTT. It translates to CASSLQDGELFF.

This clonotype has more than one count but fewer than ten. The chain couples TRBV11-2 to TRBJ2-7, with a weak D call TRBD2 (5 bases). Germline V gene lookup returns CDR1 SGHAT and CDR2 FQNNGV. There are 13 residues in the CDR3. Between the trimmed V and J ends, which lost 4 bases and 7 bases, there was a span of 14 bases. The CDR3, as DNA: TGTGCCAGCAGCTCGTCCGGGGTGGGAGAGCAGTACGTC. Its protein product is CASSSSGVGEQYV.

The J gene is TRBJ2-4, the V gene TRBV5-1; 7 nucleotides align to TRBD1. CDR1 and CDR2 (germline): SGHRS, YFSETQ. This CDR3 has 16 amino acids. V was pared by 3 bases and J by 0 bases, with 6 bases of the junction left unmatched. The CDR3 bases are TGCGCCAGCAGCTCCCGGACAGGACTAGCCAAAAACATTCAGTACTTC. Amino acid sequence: CASSSRTGLAKNIQYF.

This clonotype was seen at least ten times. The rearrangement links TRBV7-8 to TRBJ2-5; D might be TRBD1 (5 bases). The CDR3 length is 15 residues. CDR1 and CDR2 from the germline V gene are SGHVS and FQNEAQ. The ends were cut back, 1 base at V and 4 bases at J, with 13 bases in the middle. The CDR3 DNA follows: TGTGCCAGCAGCTTAGACTTGGCGCAGGGAGAGACCCAGTACTTC. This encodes CASSLDLAQGETQYF.

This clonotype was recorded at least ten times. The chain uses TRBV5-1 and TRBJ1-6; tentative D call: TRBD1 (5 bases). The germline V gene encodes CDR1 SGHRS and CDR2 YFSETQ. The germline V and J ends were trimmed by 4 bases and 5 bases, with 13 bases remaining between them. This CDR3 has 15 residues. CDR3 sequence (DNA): TGCGCCAGCAGCCTGAGCTCAGGGAATAATTCACCCCTCCACTTT. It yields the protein CASSLSSGNNSPLHF.

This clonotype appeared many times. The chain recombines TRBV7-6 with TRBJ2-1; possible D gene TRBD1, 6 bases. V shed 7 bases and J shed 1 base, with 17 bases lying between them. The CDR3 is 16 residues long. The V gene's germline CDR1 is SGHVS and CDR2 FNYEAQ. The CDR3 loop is CASTQQGYASYNEQFF. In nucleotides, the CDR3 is TGTGCCAGCACCCAACAGGGCTATGCTTCCTACAATGAGCAGTTCTTC.

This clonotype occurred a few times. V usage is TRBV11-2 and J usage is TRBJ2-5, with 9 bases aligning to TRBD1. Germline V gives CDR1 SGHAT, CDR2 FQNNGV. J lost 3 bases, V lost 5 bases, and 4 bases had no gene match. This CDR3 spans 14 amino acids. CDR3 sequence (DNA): TGTGCCAGCAGCCCCGGGACAGGGAAAGAGACCCAGTACTTC. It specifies CASSPGTGKETQYF.

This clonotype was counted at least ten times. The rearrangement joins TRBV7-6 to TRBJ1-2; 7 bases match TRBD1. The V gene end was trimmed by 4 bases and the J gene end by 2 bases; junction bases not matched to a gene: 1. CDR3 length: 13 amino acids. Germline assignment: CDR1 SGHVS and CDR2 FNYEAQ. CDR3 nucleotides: TGTGCCAGCAGCTCGGGACAGAACTATGGCTACACCTTC. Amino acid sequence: CASSSGQNYGYTF.

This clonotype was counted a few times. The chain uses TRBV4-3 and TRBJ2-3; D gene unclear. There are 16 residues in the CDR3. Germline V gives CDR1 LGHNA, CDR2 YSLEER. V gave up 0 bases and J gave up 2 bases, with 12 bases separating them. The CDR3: CASSQEGLGVTDTQYF. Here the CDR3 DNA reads TGCGCCAGCAGCCAAGAAGGGTTAGGAGTCACAGATACGCAGTATTTT.

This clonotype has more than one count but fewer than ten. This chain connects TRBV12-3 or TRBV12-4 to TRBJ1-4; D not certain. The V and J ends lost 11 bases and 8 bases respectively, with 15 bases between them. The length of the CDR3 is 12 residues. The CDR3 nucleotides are TGTGCCTGCCTAAGGGAGTCGGAAAAACTGTTTTTT. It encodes CACLRESEKLFF.

This chain's CDR3 is CASTTGKANEKLFF. CDR3 sequence (DNA): TGTGCCAGCACGACCGGGAAGGCTAATGAAAAACTGTTTTTT. This chain joins TRBV7-2 and TRBJ1-4; the D is unclear. CDR3 length: 14 amino acids. The germline V gene has CDR1 SGHTA and CDR2 FQGNSA. The V and J ends lost 7 bases and 3 bases respectively, with 12 bases between them.